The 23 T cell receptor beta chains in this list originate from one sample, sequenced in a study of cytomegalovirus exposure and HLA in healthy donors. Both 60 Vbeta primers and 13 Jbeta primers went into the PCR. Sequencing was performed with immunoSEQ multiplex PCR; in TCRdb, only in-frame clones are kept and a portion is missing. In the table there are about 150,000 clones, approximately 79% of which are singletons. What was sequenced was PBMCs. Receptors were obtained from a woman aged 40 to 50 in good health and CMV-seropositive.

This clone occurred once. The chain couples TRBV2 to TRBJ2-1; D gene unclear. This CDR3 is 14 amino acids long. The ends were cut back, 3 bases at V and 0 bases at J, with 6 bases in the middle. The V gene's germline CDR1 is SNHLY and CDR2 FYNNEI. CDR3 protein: CASSDTFSYNEQFF. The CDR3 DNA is TGTGCCAGCAGTGATACTTTCTCCTACAATGAGCAGTTCTTC. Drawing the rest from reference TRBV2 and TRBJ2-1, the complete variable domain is EPEVTQTPSHQVTQMGQEVILRCVPISNHLYFYWYRQILGQKVEFLVSFYNNEISEKSEIFDDQFSVERPDGSNFTLKIRSTKLEDSAMYFCASSDTFSYNEQFFGPGTRLTVL.

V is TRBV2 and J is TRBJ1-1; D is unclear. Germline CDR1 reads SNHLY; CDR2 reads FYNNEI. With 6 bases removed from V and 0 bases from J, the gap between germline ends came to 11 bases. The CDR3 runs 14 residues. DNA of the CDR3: TGTGCCAGCAGGTACAACGCAGTGAACACTGAAGCTTTCTTT. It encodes CASRYNAVNTEAFF.

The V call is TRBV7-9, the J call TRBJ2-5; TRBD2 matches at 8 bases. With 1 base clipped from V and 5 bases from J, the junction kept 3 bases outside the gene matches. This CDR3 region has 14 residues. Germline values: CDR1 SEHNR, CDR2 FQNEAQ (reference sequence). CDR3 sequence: CASSLVPSGETQYF. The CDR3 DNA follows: TGTGCCAGCAGCTTAGTCCCTAGCGGGGAGACCCAGTACTTC.

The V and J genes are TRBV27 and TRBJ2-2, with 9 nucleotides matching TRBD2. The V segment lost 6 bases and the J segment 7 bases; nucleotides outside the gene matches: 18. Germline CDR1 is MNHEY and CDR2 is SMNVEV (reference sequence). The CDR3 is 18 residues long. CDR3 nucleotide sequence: TGTGCCAGCAGCCCCCTCATAGCGGGGGATTGGCCAGACGGGGAGCTGTTTTTT. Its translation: CASSPLIAGDWPDGELFF.

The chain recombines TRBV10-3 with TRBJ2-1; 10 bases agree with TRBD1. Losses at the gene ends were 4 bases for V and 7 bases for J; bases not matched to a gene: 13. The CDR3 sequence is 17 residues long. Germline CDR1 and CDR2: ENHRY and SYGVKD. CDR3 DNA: TGTGCCATCAGTGGAACCCTGGGGACAGGGGAAGGAAATGAGCAGTTCTTC. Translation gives CAISGTLGTGEGNEQFF.

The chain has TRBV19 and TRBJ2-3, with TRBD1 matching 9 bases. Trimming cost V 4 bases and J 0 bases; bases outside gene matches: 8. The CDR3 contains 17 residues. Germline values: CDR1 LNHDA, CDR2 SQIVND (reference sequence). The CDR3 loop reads CASSRETGGPSTDTQYF. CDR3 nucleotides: TGTGCCAGTAGTAGAGAGACAGGGGGTCCGAGCACAGATACGCAGTATTTT.

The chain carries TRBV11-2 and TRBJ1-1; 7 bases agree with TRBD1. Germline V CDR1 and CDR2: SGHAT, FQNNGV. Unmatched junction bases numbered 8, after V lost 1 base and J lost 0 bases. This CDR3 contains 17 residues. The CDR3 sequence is CASSLVPSTGMNTEAFF. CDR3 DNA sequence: TGTGCCAGCAGCTTAGTCCCGTCGACAGGGATGAACACTGAAGCTTTCTTT.

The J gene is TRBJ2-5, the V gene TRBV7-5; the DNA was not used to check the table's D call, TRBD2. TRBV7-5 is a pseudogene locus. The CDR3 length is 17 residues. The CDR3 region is CARSDFTRIIVDETQYF. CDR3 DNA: TGTGCCAGAAGTGATTTCACGAGGATCATCGTCGACGAGACCCAGTACTTC.

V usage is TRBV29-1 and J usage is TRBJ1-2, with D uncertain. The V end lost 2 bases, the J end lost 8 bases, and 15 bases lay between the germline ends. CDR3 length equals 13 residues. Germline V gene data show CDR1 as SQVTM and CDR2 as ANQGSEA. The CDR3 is CSVELGGSGGYTF. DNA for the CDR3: TGCAGCGTTGAATTGGGAGGGTCCGGGGGCTACACCTTC.

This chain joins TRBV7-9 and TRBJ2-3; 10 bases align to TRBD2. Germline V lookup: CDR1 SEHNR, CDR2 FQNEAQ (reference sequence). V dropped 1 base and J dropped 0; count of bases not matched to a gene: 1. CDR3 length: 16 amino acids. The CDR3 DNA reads TGTGCCAGCAGCTTAGGAGCGGGGGGGAGCACAGATACGCAGTATTTT. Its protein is CASSLGAGGSTDTQYF. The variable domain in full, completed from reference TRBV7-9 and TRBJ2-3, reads DTGVSQNPRHKITKRGQNVTFRCDPISEHNRLYWYRQTLGQGPEFLTYFQNEAQLEKSRLLSDRFSAERPKGSFSTLEIQRTEQGDSAMYLCASSLGAGGSTDTQYFGPGTRLTVL.

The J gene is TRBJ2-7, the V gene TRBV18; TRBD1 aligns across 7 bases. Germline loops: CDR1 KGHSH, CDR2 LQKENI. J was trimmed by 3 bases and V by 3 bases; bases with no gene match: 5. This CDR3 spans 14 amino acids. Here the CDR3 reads CASSPPGQSYEQYF. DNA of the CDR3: TGTGCCAGCTCACCCCCGGGACAGAGCTACGAGCAGTACTTC.

The CDR3 is CATSRDRGSPGLYGYTF. The CDR3, as DNA: TGTGCCACCAGCAGAGATCGTGGGTCTCCAGGGCTCTATGGCTACACCTTC. This rearrangement joins TRBV15 to TRBJ1-2; perhaps TRBD1 as D (5 bases). The germline V gene encodes CDR1 LNHNV and CDR2 YYDKDF (reference sequence). The CDR3 consists of 17 residues. Trimming removed 0 bases from V and 4 bases from J, with 18 bases in between.

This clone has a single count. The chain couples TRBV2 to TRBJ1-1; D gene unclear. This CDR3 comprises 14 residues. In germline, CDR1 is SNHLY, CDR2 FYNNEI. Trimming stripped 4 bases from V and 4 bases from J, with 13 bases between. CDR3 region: CASSVEGAGTEAFF. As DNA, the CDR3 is TGTGCCAGCAGTGTTGAGGGCGCGGGCACTGAAGCTTTCTTT.

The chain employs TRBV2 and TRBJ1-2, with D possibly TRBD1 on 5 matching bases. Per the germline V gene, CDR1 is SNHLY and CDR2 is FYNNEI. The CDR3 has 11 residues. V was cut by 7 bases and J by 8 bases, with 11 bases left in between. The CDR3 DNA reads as TGTGCCAGCAAGGGGTATTGCGGCTACACCTTC. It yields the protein CASKGYCGYTF.

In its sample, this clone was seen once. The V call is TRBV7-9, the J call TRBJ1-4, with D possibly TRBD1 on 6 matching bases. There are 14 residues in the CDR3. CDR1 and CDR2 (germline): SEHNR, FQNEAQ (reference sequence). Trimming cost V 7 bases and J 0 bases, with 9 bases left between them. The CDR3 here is CASTRTATNEKLFF. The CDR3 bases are TGTGCCAGCACCAGGACAGCAACTAATGAAAAACTGTTTTTT.

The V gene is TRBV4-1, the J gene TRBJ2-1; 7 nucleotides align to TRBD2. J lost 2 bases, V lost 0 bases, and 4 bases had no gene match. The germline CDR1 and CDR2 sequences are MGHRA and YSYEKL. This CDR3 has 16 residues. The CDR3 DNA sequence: TGCGCCAGCAGCCAAGATAACGGGGGGACCTACAATGAGCAGTTCTTC. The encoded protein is CASSQDNGGTYNEQFF.

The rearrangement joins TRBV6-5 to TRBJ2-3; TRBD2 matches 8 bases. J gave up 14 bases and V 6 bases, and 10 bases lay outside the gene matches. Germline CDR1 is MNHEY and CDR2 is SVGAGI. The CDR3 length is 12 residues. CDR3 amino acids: CASRSSGGAPYF. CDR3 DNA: TGTGCCAGCAGATCAAGCGGGGGCGCCCCGTATTTT.

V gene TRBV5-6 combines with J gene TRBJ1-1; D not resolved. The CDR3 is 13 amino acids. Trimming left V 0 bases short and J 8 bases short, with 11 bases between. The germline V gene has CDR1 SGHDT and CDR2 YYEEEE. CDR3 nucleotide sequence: TGTGCCAGCAGCTTGGCCTCTAGCGGGGAAGCTTTCTTT. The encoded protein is CASSLASSGEAFF.

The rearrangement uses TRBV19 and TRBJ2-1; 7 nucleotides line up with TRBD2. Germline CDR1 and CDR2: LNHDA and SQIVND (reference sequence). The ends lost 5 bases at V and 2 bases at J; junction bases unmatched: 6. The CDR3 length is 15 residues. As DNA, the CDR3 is TGTGCCAGTAGTGAAAGCGGGGATCCCTACAATGAGCAGTTCTTC. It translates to CASSESGDPYNEQFF.

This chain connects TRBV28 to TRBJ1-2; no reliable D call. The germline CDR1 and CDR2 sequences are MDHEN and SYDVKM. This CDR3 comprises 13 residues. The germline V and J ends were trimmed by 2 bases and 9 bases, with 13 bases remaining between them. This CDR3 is CASSLGGRVSYTF. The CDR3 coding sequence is TGTGCCAGCAGTTTAGGTGGGCGGGTGAGCTACACCTTC.

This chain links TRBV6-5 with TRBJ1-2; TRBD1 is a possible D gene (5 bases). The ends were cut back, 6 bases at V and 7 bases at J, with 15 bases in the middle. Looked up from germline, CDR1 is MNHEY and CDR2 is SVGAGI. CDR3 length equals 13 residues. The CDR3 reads CASSEGELGGYTF. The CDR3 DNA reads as TGTGCCAGCAGCGAAGGGGAATTGGGTGGCTACACCTTC.

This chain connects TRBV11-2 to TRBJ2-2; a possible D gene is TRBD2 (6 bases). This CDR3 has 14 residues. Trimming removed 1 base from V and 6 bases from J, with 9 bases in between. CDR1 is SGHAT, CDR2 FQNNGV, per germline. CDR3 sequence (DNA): TGTGCCAGCAGCTTAGTGGGACTCCCCGGGGAGCTGTTTTTT. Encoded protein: CASSLVGLPGELFF.

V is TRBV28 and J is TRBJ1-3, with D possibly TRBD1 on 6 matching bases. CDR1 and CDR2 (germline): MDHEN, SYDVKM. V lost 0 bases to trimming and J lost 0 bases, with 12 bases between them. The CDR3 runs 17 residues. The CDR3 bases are TGTGCCAGCAGTTTATGGGGGGACACCTACTCTGGAAACACCATATATTTT. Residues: CASSLWGDTYSGNTIYF.